This passage covers 21 T cell receptor beta chains from one sample sequenced in a study of T cells in Graves' hyperthyroidism and ophthalmopathy. From RNA transcripts, TCR beta CDR3 regions were amplified. HTBI primers were employed in a first-round RT-PCR of the TCR CDR3. TCRdb recomputed calls from the multiplex PCR reads with MiXCR, one row per CDR3 protein. Seen here are under 250,000 distinct CDR3 sequences, more than 20% observed once, and the top ten hold roughly 35%. The sample taken for sequencing was blood. These TCRs come from a woman in her thirties or forties with Graves' ophthalmopathy.

This clonotype has ten or more counts. The chain uses TRBV6-2 or TRBV6-3 and TRBJ1-5, with a possible D match to TRBD1 (6 bases). In germline, CDR1 is MNHEY, CDR2 SVGEGT. The CDR3 runs to 15 residues. Trimming took 7 bases from V and 4 from J, leaving 17 bases between them. The CDR3 loop is CASIPGGGGNQPQHF. CDR3 coding DNA: TGTGCCAGCATCCCTGGCGGGGGCGGTAATCAGCCCCAGCATTTT.

This clonotype has just one count. The rearrangement links TRBV7-9 to TRBJ2-7; the match to TRBD1 covers 9 bases. V lost 5 bases, J lost 4 bases, and 6 bases stayed unmatched. The CDR3 covers 14 residues. The germline V gene has CDR1 SEHNR and CDR2 FQNEAQ (reference sequence). The CDR3 region has the DNA TGTGCCAGCAGCGAGGCGGGACAGGGTTACGAGCAGTACTTC. It is translated as CASSEAGQGYEQYF.

This clonotype was detected a few times. This could be a read error, since a much larger clone is one nucleotide away. J is TRBJ1-5 and V is TRBV28; 7 nucleotides line up with TRBD1. This CDR3 comprises 16 residues. Germline V gene lookup returns CDR1 MDHEN and CDR2 SYDVKM. The CDR3 DNA sequence: TGTGCCAACAGTCATCGCCGGACAGGCCTCAATCAGCCCCAGCATTTT. Amino acids: CANSHRRTGLNQPQHF.

This clonotype was detected a few times. The J gene is TRBJ2-1, the V gene TRBV18, with D possibly being TRBD2 (6 bases). CDR1 KGHSH and CDR2 LQKENI come from the germline V gene. CDR3 length: 16 residues. Trimming cost V 4 bases and J 0 bases, with 13 bases left between them. The CDR3 sequence is CASSLTSTSSYNEQFF. CDR3 in DNA: TGTGCCAGCTCACTTACTAGCACTAGCTCCTACAATGAGCAGTTCTTC.

This clonotype was seen at least ten times. The V and J genes are TRBV5-1 and TRBJ1-1; tentatively, D is TRBD1 (5 bases). Between the trimmed V and J ends, which lost 2 bases and 0 bases, there was a span of 14 bases. The CDR3 is made up of 16 amino acids. Germline loops: CDR1 SGHRS, CDR2 YFSETQ. The CDR3, as DNA: TGCGCCAGCAGCTTATCTGCAGGGAAGATGAACACTGAAGCTTTCTTT. This translates into CASSLSAGKMNTEAFF.

This clonotype was observed at least ten times. The rearrangement joins TRBV7-3 to TRBJ2-5, with D tentatively TRBD1 or TRBD2 (5 bases each). This CDR3 contains 15 residues. V shed 5 bases and J shed 1 base, with 14 bases lying between them. Germline CDR1 SGHTA, CDR2 FQGTGA. CDR3 residues: CASSRTGGVQETQYF. CDR3 nucleotide sequence: TGTGCCAGCAGCCGCACTGGGGGTGTCCAAGAGACCCAGTACTTC. The entire variable domain, with the rest obtained from reference TRBV7-3 and TRBJ2-5, is as follows: GAGVSQTPSNKVTEKGKYVELRCDPISGHTALYWYRQSLGQGPEFLIYFQGTGAADDSGLPNDRFFAVRPEGSVSTLKIQRTERGDSAVYLCASSRTGGVQETQYFGPGTRLLVL.

The table lists this clonotype with many counts. CDR3 loop: CSALGVSSGNTIYF. CDR3 sequence (DNA): TGCAGTGCTTTGGGGGTATCATCTGGAAACACCATATATTTT. This rearrangement joins TRBV20-1 to TRBJ1-3; the D gene is possibly TRBD1 (5 bases). V lost 5 bases, J lost 1 base, and 12 bases lay in between. The CDR3 totals 14 residues. The germline CDR1 and CDR2 sequences are DFQATT and SNEGSKA (reference sequence).

A remark on this clonotype: One end of the junction fails to match germline, which may point to a read error. The chain is built from TRBV7-8 and TRBJ2-7, with a weak D call TRBD2 (5 bases). Germline loops: CDR1 SGHVS, CDR2 FQNEAQ. The CDR3 runs to 12 residues. CDR3 sequence reads: CASIRGRYEQCF. The CDR3 DNA is TGTGCCAGCATCCGGGGAAGGTACGAGCAGTGCTTC.

The V gene is TRBV12-3 or TRBV12-4, the J gene TRBJ2-7, with D maybe TRBD1 (5 bases). The CDR3 covers 16 residues. V lost 5 bases and J lost 3, with 20 bases in between. For the CDR3, the DNA is TGTGCCAGCAGTCTTACCCTCCGGCAGGGCCGCTACGAGCAGTACTTC. Amino acids: CASSLTLRQGRYEQYF.

The chain employs TRBV6-5 and TRBJ1-5; D gene uncertain. Trimming took off 0 bases at V and 2 bases at J, with 5 bases between the two ends. Germline CDR1 MNHEY, CDR2 SVGAGI. The CDR3 extends over 14 amino acids. The CDR3 sequence: CASSYSGGNQPQHF. DNA for the CDR3: TGTGCCAGCAGTTACTCAGGCGGCAATCAGCCCCAGCATTTT.

This clonotype has ten or more counts. The rearrangement joins TRBV6-4 to TRBJ2-1, with 11 positions matching TRBD2. The CDR3 is 19 residues long. J lost 2 bases, V lost 5 bases, and 14 bases had no gene match. Germline-derived CDR1 and CDR2 are MRHNA and SNTAGT. CDR3 bases: TGTGCCAGCAGTACCCTGGGACTAGCGGAACGGACCCCCTACAATGAGCAGTTCTTC. The encoded protein is CASSTLGLAERTPYNEQFF.

This clonotype has at least ten counts. V gene TRBV2 combines with J gene TRBJ2-7, with D possibly being TRBD1 (5 bases). Germline CDR1 and CDR2: SNHLY and FYNNEI. This CDR3 spans 14 amino acids. V gave up 7 bases and J gave up 1 base, with 14 bases separating them. CDR3 region: CASKRDSESYEQYF. In nucleotides, the CDR3 is TGTGCCAGCAAGCGCGACAGTGAGTCCTACGAGCAGTACTTC.

V and J are TRBV20-1 and TRBJ2-5; 13 positions agree with TRBD2. J was trimmed by 5 bases and V by 0 bases; bases with no gene match: 0. The germline V gene has CDR1 DFQATT and CDR2 SNEGSKA (reference sequence). This CDR3 is built from 14 residues. This chain's CDR3 is CSARELAGGETQYF. CDR3 coding DNA: TGCAGTGCTAGAGAACTAGCGGGAGGGGAGACCCAGTACTTC.

This clonotype was seen at least ten times. This chain joins TRBV27 and TRBJ2-7; TRBD1 matches 8 bases. CDR1 and CDR2 from the germline V gene are MNHEY and SMNVEV (reference sequence). The CDR3 totals 13 residues. Trimming removed 2 bases from V and 6 bases from J; junction bases left unmatched: 3. The chain's CDR3 is CASSLQGTGEQYF. Here the CDR3 DNA reads TGTGCCAGCAGTTTACAGGGGACAGGCGAGCAGTACTTC.

This clonotype was seen at least ten times. Written as DNA, the CDR3 is TGTGCCGCCAGCACCAGCCTTAACTATGGCTACACCTTC. Amino acids: CAASTSLNYGYTF. The V and J genes are TRBV2 and TRBJ1-2; D is unresolved. The CDR3 has 13 residues. V shed 11 bases and J shed 1 base, with 14 bases lying between them. Germline V gives CDR1 SNHLY, CDR2 FYNNEI.

This clonotype has ten or more counts. The chain couples TRBV4-1 to TRBJ1-2, with a tentative D call TRBD1 (6 bases). The CDR3 spans 15 residues. The V gene lost 0 bases and the J gene lost 3 bases, with 11 bases spanning the gap. Germline CDR1 reads MGHRA; CDR2 reads YSYEKL. CDR3 residues: CASSQDPGADYGYTF. The CDR3 DNA sequence: TGCGCCAGCAGCCAAGACCCGGGGGCGGACTATGGCTACACCTTC.

The chain uses TRBV20-1 and TRBJ2-7, with 8 bases matching TRBD2. V was clipped by 3 bases and J by 4 bases; unmatched bases: 11. CDR1 is DFQATT, CDR2 SNEGSKA, per germline (reference sequence). This CDR3 has 15 residues. CDR3 amino acids: CSARGGSGNTYEQYF. In DNA, the CDR3 is TGCAGTGCTAGGGGGGGTAGCGGGAACACTTACGAGCAGTACTTC.

This clonotype was picked up many times. The chain recombines TRBV10-3 with TRBJ1-3; D unresolved. This CDR3 is 14 amino acids long. Per the germline V gene, CDR1 is ENHRY and CDR2 is SYGVKD. V was shortened by 3 bases and J by 4 bases, with 10 bases between the two germline ends. The DNA of the CDR3 is TGTGCCATCAGTGACCAAACCCAGGGAAACACCATATATTTT. Protein product: CAISDQTQGNTIYF.

This clonotype was counted once. The chain links TRBV12-3 or TRBV12-4 to TRBJ1-1; D is unresolved. The CDR3 sequence is 15 residues long. The V gene lost 0 bases and the J gene lost 4 bases, with 12 bases spanning the gap. CDR3 sequence (DNA): TGTGCCAGCAGTTTAGCGCGGGCGGAGATCACTGAAGCTTTCTTT. Amino acids: CASSLARAEITEAFF.

This clonotype occurred many times. The chain employs TRBV27 and TRBJ2-7; D remains unclear. V lost 11 bases and J 6 bases, leaving 20 bases between the germline ends. This CDR3 contains 13 residues. Germline V gene data show CDR1 as MNHEY and CDR2 as SMNVEV (reference sequence). This CDR3 is CALLGRFSAEQYF. Written as DNA, the CDR3 is TGTGCCTTACTTGGCAGGTTTTCCGCCGAGCAGTACTTC.

The chain employs TRBV28 and TRBJ1-2; no clear D. The length of the CDR3 is 13 residues. CDR1 is MDHEN, CDR2 SYDVKM, per germline. Trimming left V 5 bases short and J 0 bases short, with 7 bases between. The CDR3 protein is CASSDHANYGYTF. For the CDR3, the DNA is TGTGCCAGCAGTGACCACGCTAACTATGGCTACACCTTC.